Following are 7 T cell receptor beta chains from one sample sequenced in a study of cytomegalovirus exposure and HLA in healthy donors. The PCR made use of 60 Vbeta and 13 Jbeta primers. Libraries were prepared by immunoSEQ multiplex PCR; TCRdb keeps only in-frame clonotypes and omits some of them. The repertoire includes 150,000 to 200,000 clones, more than 85% of them detected once, and about 0.24% sits in the top ten. Material: PBMCs. These receptors all stem from a girl less than two years old in good health and CMV-seronegative.

V gene TRBV11-3 combines with J gene TRBJ2-2, with 10 nucleotides matching TRBD1. The CDR3 is 15 amino acids. V lost 5 bases and J lost 6; bases outside the gene matches: 6. Germline CDR1 SGHNT, CDR2 YENEEA. The DNA of the CDR3 is TGTGCCAGCAGCCTCCGGGACAGGGGAGCCGGGGAGCTGTTTTTT. Translation gives CASSLRDRGAGELFF.

The CDR3 loop is CASSVGLAGVEDTQYF. CDR3 in DNA: TGTGCCAGCAGCGTAGGACTAGCGGGAGTTGAAGATACGCAGTATTTT. The chain uses TRBV9 and TRBJ2-3; 12 nucleotides align to TRBD2. CDR1 and CDR2 (germline): SGDLS, YYNGEE. The CDR3 sequence is 16 residues long. With V trimmed by 0 bases and J by 5 bases, 4 bases remained unmatched.

This chain joins TRBV10-3 and TRBJ2-2; the match to TRBD2 covers 9 bases. This CDR3 comprises 17 residues. CDR1 and CDR2 (germline): ENHRY, SYGVKD. The V segment lost 2 bases and the J segment 3 bases; nucleotides outside the gene matches: 7. For the CDR3, the DNA is TGTGCCATCAGTGAGAAGGGGCTAGCGGGGCACACCGGGGAGCTGTTTTTT. Translation: CAISEKGLAGHTGELFF.

This clone appeared once. This rearrangement joins TRBV30 to TRBJ2-3; the D is unclear. V was trimmed by 0 bases and J by 0 bases, leaving 7 bases between them. This CDR3 spans 14 amino acids. The germline gives CDR1 GTSNPN, CDR2 SVGIG (reference sequence). CDR3 in amino acids: CAWSVVVSTDTQYF. The CDR3 DNA sequence: TGTGCCTGGAGTGTAGTAGTTAGCACAGATACGCAGTATTTT. Drawing the rest from reference TRBV30 and TRBJ2-3, the complete variable domain is SQTIHQWPATLVQPVGSPLSLECTVEGTSNPNLYWYRQAAGRGLQLLFYSVGIGQISSEVPQNLSASRPQDRQFILSSKKLLLSDSGFYLCAWSVVVSTDTQYFGPGTRLTVL.

V and J are TRBV29-1 and TRBJ2-1, with D possibly being TRBD1 (6 bases). The germline CDR1 and CDR2 sequences are SQVTM and ANQGSEA. CDR3 length: 14 residues. Trimming stripped 5 bases from V and 6 bases from J, with 17 bases between. CDR3 sequence: CSVSHQGHSNEQFF. CDR3 in DNA: TGCAGCGTTTCTCACCAGGGGCACAGCAATGAGCAGTTCTTC.

The chain joins TRBV18 to TRBJ2-3; TRBD2 matches 10 bases. The CDR3 spans 18 residues. With 3 bases clipped from V and 2 bases from J, the junction kept 11 bases outside the gene matches. Germline-derived CDR1 and CDR2 are KGHSH and LQKENI. In DNA form, the CDR3 reads TGTGCCAGCTCACCGTTAGCGGGGGGTCCAACAAACACAGATACGCAGTATTTT. It codes for CASSPLAGGPTNTDTQYF.

The table lists this clone with a count of one. The gene calls are TRBV6-5 and TRBJ2-2; 11 bases line up with TRBD2. Trimming at V came to 2 bases and at J to 7 bases, leaving 6 bases not matched to a gene. CDR3 length: 16 amino acids. In germline, CDR1 is MNHEY, CDR2 SVGAGI. Here the CDR3 DNA reads TGTGCCAGCAGTTACGATAGCGGGGGGGGGTTCGGGGAGCTGTTTTTT. This translates into CASSYDSGGGFGELFF.